The clone carrying this T cell receptor beta chain came up many times. This sample is drawn from a study of low-dose radiotherapy and immunotherapy resistance in tumors. For the study at large: Per fraction, Cohort 1 was given 0.5 Gy every 2 weeks, for a total of 6.5 Gy. Treatment consisted of nivolumab 240 mg every two weeks and ipilimumab 1 mg/kg every six weeks, given intravenously to patients.

TRAV and TRBV primers primed cDNA for both TCRalpha and TCRbeta. The PCR that amplified TCRs ran for approximately 20 cycles, relying on a constant-region primer and a V-primer adapter. Through in vitro transcription, the mRNA that had been isolated was amplified. One entry per CDR3 protein, called by TCRdb with MiXCR from the reads. The data contain tens of thousands of distinct CDR3 sequences, 15% to 20% of them singletons. Time point specified: before trial treatment. V shed 1 base and J shed 7 bases, with 6 bases lying between them. The V gene's germline CDR1 is SGHDN and CDR2 FVKESK. This CDR3 comprises 12 residues.

The sequence was obtained from a male donor with prostate cancer. The V and J genes are TRBV14 and TRBJ2-3, with D hard to call. The material sequenced was PBMCs, taken before treatment. CDR3 region: CASSQGGYTQYF. In nucleotides, the CDR3 is TGTGCCAGCAGCCAAGGGGGATATACGCAGTATTTT.